These T cell receptor beta chains were read from a single sample in a study of blood T cell repertoires in COVID-19. The method was immunoSEQ multiplex PCR; TCRdb's version includes in-frame clones alone and lacks a portion of them. In the table there are 50,000 to 70,000 clones, 79% of which are singletons. Sample: peripheral blood. The receptor set was obtained from a man aged 60 to 75 with acute or convalescent COVID-19. Each CDR3 is given with its conserved first and last residue. Fields, in order: D gene, J gene, V gene, CDR3 length, CDR3 protein. The D gene is left open where the match is weak.

D gene: -; J gene: TRBJ2-7; V gene: TRBV13; CDR3 length: 16; CDR3 protein: CASSLGQAGVPYEQYF
D gene: TRBD1; J gene: TRBJ1-3; V gene: TRBV4-1; CDR3 length: 20; CDR3 protein: CASSQDPGQGIIYSGNTIYF
D gene: -; J gene: TRBJ1-1; V gene: TRBV24-1; CDR3 length: 13; CDR3 protein: CATSDEGSRRAFF
D gene: -; J gene: TRBJ1-1; V gene: TRBV21-1; CDR3 length: 16; CDR3 protein: CASSKGRRALNTEAFF
D gene: -; J gene: TRBJ1-2; V gene: TRBV5-4; CDR3 length: 12; CDR3 protein: CASSLQGRGYTF
D gene: -; J gene: TRBJ2-7; V gene: TRBV15; CDR3 length: 13; CDR3 protein: CATSRDKTYEQYF
D gene: -; J gene: TRBJ1-1; V gene: TRBV5-4; CDR3 length: 13; CDR3 protein: CASSTIEFAEAFF
D gene: -; J gene: TRBJ2-3; V gene: TRBV7-3; CDR3 length: 15; CDR3 protein: CASSPLRSDTDTQYF
D gene: TRBD1; J gene: TRBJ1-4; V gene: TRBV28; CDR3 length: 16; CDR3 protein: CASSWAGQRFSEKLFF
D gene: -; J gene: TRBJ2-3; V gene: TRBV5-1; CDR3 length: 16; CDR3 protein: CASSLVASTSTDTQYF
D gene: -; J gene: TRBJ1-4; V gene: TRBV6-1; CDR3 length: 15; CDR3 protein: CASSERVEGPGGLFF
D gene: -; J gene: TRBJ1-1; V gene: TRBV2; CDR3 length: 12; CDR3 protein: CASSDRMAEAFF
D gene: -; J gene: TRBJ1-4; V gene: TRBV2; CDR3 length: 12; CDR3 protein: CASRGDSEKLFF
D gene: -; J gene: TRBJ1-1; V gene: TRBV10-3; CDR3 length: 14; CDR3 protein: CAISESPMNTEAFF
D gene: TRBD1; J gene: TRBJ2-7; V gene: TRBV6-5; CDR3 length: 15; CDR3 protein: CASSYSPLRGHEQYF
D gene: -; J gene: TRBJ1-2; V gene: TRBV11-2; CDR3 length: 13; CDR3 protein: CASSGEGRYGYTF
D gene: -; J gene: TRBJ2-7; V gene: TRBV2; CDR3 length: 13; CDR3 protein: CASSERGSYEQYF
D gene: -; J gene: TRBJ2-1; V gene: TRBV7-2; CDR3 length: 12; CDR3 protein: CASSGLGPRKFF
D gene: TRBD1; J gene: TRBJ1-5; V gene: TRBV6-2/TRBV6-3; CDR3 length: 16; CDR3 protein: CASSYYEGTGDQPQHF
D gene: TRBD1; J gene: TRBJ2-1; V gene: TRBV6-5; CDR3 length: 14; CDR3 protein: CASMTGGAYNEQFF
D gene: -; J gene: TRBJ2-5; V gene: TRBV9; CDR3 length: 14; CDR3 protein: CASSVDQTEETQYF
D gene: TRBD1; J gene: TRBJ1-1; V gene: TRBV7-3; CDR3 length: 12; CDR3 protein: CASSSRTGEAFF
D gene: -; J gene: TRBJ2-2; V gene: TRBV6-5; CDR3 length: 12; CDR3 protein: CASARGTGELFF
D gene: TRBD1; J gene: TRBJ1-4; V gene: TRBV25-1; CDR3 length: 15; CDR3 protein: CASSPSGTVFEKLFF
D gene: TRBD2; J gene: TRBJ2-2; V gene: TRBV7-2; CDR3 length: 15; CDR3 protein: CASRVAGGLAGELFF
D gene: TRBD1; J gene: TRBJ2-1; V gene: TRBV7-3; CDR3 length: 16; CDR3 protein: CASSSYAQGAGNEQFF
D gene: -; J gene: TRBJ1-6; V gene: TRBV28; CDR3 length: 12; CDR3 protein: CASSLRVSPLHF
D gene: -; J gene: TRBJ1-2; V gene: TRBV29-1; CDR3 length: 11; CDR3 protein: CSVEGVYGYTF
D gene: -; J gene: TRBJ1-1; V gene: TRBV7-9; CDR3 length: 16; CDR3 protein: CASSPAFVALNTEAFF
D gene: TRBD1; J gene: TRBJ1-5; V gene: TRBV6-5; CDR3 length: 13; CDR3 protein: CASRGQEGQPQHF
D gene: -; J gene: TRBJ1-4; V gene: TRBV30; CDR3 length: 16; CDR3 protein: CAWSAANGGTNEKLFF
D gene: TRBD1; J gene: TRBJ2-5; V gene: TRBV18; CDR3 length: 15; CDR3 protein: CASSTSRDSQETQYF
D gene: TRBD1; J gene: TRBJ1-3; V gene: TRBV28; CDR3 length: 15; CDR3 protein: CASSSGQGPGNTIYF
D gene: TRBD1; J gene: TRBJ2-4; V gene: TRBV4-1; CDR3 length: 15; CDR3 protein: CASSQPDREDDIQYF
D gene: TRBD1; J gene: TRBJ1-3; V gene: TRBV18; CDR3 length: 19; CDR3 protein: CASSPNTGTGYNSGNTIYF
D gene: TRBD2; J gene: TRBJ2-7; V gene: TRBV6-5; CDR3 length: 12; CDR3 protein: CASSRRGYEQYF
D gene: TRBD1; J gene: TRBJ1-1; V gene: TRBV7-3; CDR3 length: 16; CDR3 protein: CASSLGQGAGMTEAFF
D gene: TRBD2; J gene: TRBJ2-3; V gene: TRBV7-9; CDR3 length: 14; CDR3 protein: CASSLPGGADTQYF
D gene: TRBD1; J gene: TRBJ2-2; V gene: TRBV5-1; CDR3 length: 15; CDR3 protein: CASSPGQGFGGELFF
D gene: TRBD1; J gene: TRBJ1-2; V gene: TRBV11-2; CDR3 length: 15; CDR3 protein: CASRLRGTGGYGYTF
D gene: -; J gene: TRBJ2-3; V gene: TRBV5-1; CDR3 length: 15; CDR3 protein: CASSLDEGRPDTQYF
D gene: TRBD1; J gene: TRBJ2-2; V gene: TRBV5-6; CDR3 length: 15; CDR3 protein: CASSPDRGHTGELFF
D gene: -; J gene: TRBJ1-5; V gene: TRBV18; CDR3 length: 13; CDR3 protein: CASSDRRRQPQHF
D gene: -; J gene: TRBJ1-4; V gene: TRBV6-1; CDR3 length: 14; CDR3 protein: CASSESEANEKLFF
D gene: TRBD1; J gene: TRBJ1-2; V gene: TRBV7-3; CDR3 length: 13; CDR3 protein: CASSSGQAYGYTF
D gene: -; J gene: TRBJ1-5; V gene: TRBV7-2; CDR3 length: 13; CDR3 protein: CASSPSGGAPQHF
D gene: -; J gene: TRBJ2-7; V gene: TRBV7-7; CDR3 length: 13; CDR3 protein: CASSLMAGGEQYF
D gene: -; J gene: TRBJ1-1; V gene: TRBV5-1; CDR3 length: 14; CDR3 protein: CASSLGGGMAEAFF
D gene: -; J gene: TRBJ1-5; V gene: TRBV27; CDR3 length: 14; CDR3 protein: CASSFRMGNQPQHF
D gene: -; J gene: TRBJ1-2; V gene: TRBV11-2; CDR3 length: 14; CDR3 protein: CASSLSSPGYGYTF
D gene: -; J gene: TRBJ1-1; V gene: TRBV6-5; CDR3 length: 11; CDR3 protein: CASSVNTEAFF
D gene: TRBD2; J gene: TRBJ2-2; V gene: TRBV4-1; CDR3 length: 19; CDR3 protein: CASSQDPPGLATNTGELFF